The present entry profiles one T cell receptor (beta chain) with its context. CDR3 length: 10 residues. CDR1 is SGHDN, CDR2 FVKESK, per germline. Per sample, a minimum of 6 million PBMCs were isolated. Primers used in a second PCR of roughly 6 to 12 cycles were a sample-barcoded 5' primer and a J-beta primer mix. TCRdb reanalysed the 5' RACE reads using MiXCR and keeps one entry per CDR3 protein. Among hundreds of thousands of distinct CDR3 sequences listed, over 40% were seen once. The data were taken from a study of blood T cells in healthy people across ages. The source material was blood. The chain combines TRBV14 with TRBJ1-1; D gene ambiguous. This TCR derives from an elderly man in good health. The CDR3 sequence is CEVGRTEAFF. The CDR3 region has the DNA TGTGAAGTTGGGCGGACTGAAGCTTTCTTT.